This T cell receptor beta chain was sequenced in a study of shared clonotypes between healthy human individuals. As for the study in general: Serving as donors were two women and three men, whose ages spanned 18 to 49. Points from the study as a whole: Non-shared clonotypes were found to have lower generation probabilities than the clonotypes that were shared by all four of the sorted-subset donors.

Produced via immunoSEQ multiplex PCR; TCRdb's table is partial and in-frame only. This repertoire shows approximately 400,000 clones, about 96% found once; its top ten account for around 0.29%. Donors had no recently reported acute infections or vaccinations and were HIV-negative. With respect to this clone: Its antigen is currently unknown.

Specimen: memory CD8+ T cells sorted from blood. The subset denotes: CD45RO+ cells pooled with CCR7-negative TemRA cells. The receptor was derived from a man aged 25-40 years in good health.

CDR3 nucleotides: TGCAGCGTTAGCCTTAACTATGGCTACACCTTC. It is translated as CSVSLNYGYTF. The V gene is TRBV29-1, the J gene TRBJ1-2; D is ambiguous. Trimming shortened V by 5 bases and J by 1 base, and 5 bases separated the two germline ends. CDR3 length: 11 amino acids. Germline CDR1 reads SQVTM; CDR2 reads ANQGSEA.